The table lists the clone carrying this TCR beta chain with many counts. The antigen is unknown. Per the germline V gene, CDR1 is MNHEY and CDR2 is SVGAGI. Trimming removed 3 bases at V and 5 bases at J, with 13 bases between. This CDR3 is built from 14 residues. This record belongs to a study of T-cell reconstitution after alpha-beta-depleted transplantation in children. Findings and limits, study-wide: Counts and diversity of T cells one year after transplant came mostly from newly produced T cells.

Unique molecular identifiers were used in preparing the TCRbeta library. TCRdb re-called the PCR reads with MiXCR, one entry per CDR3 protein. The profile shows 200,000 to 250,000 distinct CDR3 sequences, approximately 6.3% of them singletons. This clonotype originated in a boy aged 2 to 9 with acute lymphoblastic leukemia, due to receive a stem cell transplant. The sample was PBMCs, taken before TCRalphabeta/CD19-depleted stem cell transplant. This chain links TRBV6-5 with TRBJ2-5; D not resolved. CDR3 loop: CASSYVWVAETQYF. In DNA form, the CDR3 reads TGTGCCAGCAGTTATGTTTGGGTTGCCGAGACCCAGTACTTC.